The source of this T cell receptor (beta chain) is a study of regulatory T cells in long-lasting Graves disease. Study findings and constraints: Persistent disease showed a preference for TRBV28, TRBJ1-2 and TRBJ2-5.

Time point denoted: newly diagnosed GD, antithyroid drugs for less than 3 months. The TCR library was prepared using RNA isolated from PBMCs. This clonotype appeared many times. Its antigen is undetermined. The CDR3 extends over 15 amino acids. Trimming at V came to 5 bases and at J to 4 bases, leaving 8 bases not matched to a gene. Looked up from germline, CDR1 is SGHVS and CDR2 is FNYEAQ. HTBI primers from iRepertoire and Arm-PCR of CDR3 regions yielded the TCR beta libraries. Authors' analysis steps: Identified segments across samples numbered about 56 TRBV and around 13 TRBJ. Using its own MiXCR run on the multiplex PCR reads, TCRdb lists one record per CDR3 protein. The V and J calls were determined by TCRdb, not by the authors. The repertoire includes about 320,000 distinct CDR3 sequences, 15% to 20% of them detected once, and about 40% sits in the top ten.

V gene TRBV7-6 combines with J gene TRBJ1-1; 9 bases match TRBD1. This receptor was taken from a female donor with Graves disease. The sample here was peripheral blood mononuclear cells (PBMCs), taken at new diagnosis, from a patient treated with antithyroid drugs. The CDR3 here is CASSARQGESTEAFF. DNA for the CDR3: TGTGCCAGCAGCGCAAGACAGGGGGAGAGCACTGAAGCTTTCTTT. Full variable domain (remainder filled in from reference TRBV7-6 and TRBJ1-1): GAGVSQSPRYKVTKRGQDVALRCDPISGHVSLYWYRQALGQGPEFLTYFNYEAQQDKSGLPNDRFSAERPEGSISTLTIQRTEQRDSAMYRCASSARQGESTEAFFGQGTRLTVV.